The clone carrying this T cell receptor (beta chain) was seen only once. Its antigen is still unknown. The CDR3 loop spans 15 amino acids. The germline gives CDR1 MNHEY, CDR2 SVGAGI. The V and J ends lost 8 bases and 7 bases, in that order; junction bases with no gene match: 13. Documented time point: blood 2 weeks post-SBRT. Treatment given: 15 Gy SBRT to primary tumor, nephrectomy 4 weeks later. The source of the sample is a study of radiation and T cells in renal cell carcinoma. Study results and caveats: In blood, top tumor clones expanded by 2 weeks, shrinking by 4.

This table comes from immunoSEQ multiplex PCR, and its TCRdb copy is limited to in-frame clones, with some not included. The sample shows roughly 120,000 clones, approximately 78% of them seen only once. The chain uses TRBV6-5 and TRBJ2-2; TRBD2 matches 7 bases. The input for sequencing was blood, taken from a patient whose treatment included radiotherapy and nephrectomy. The receptor was derived from a woman aged 60-75 years with renal cell carcinoma. CDR3 amino acids: CASYESGGAGGELFF. Written as DNA, the CDR3 is TGTGCCAGCTATGAGTCGGGAGGAGCAGGCGGGGAGCTGTTTTTT.